The entry below gives a single TCR beta chain sequence along with its context. This entry belongs to a study of blood T cell repertoires in COVID-19. Across the study: Donors in the United States, Italy and Spain gave samples during acute or convalescent COVID-19.

V was pared by 4 bases and J by 10 bases, with 15 bases of the junction left unmatched. CDR1 and CDR2 from the germline V gene are SGHTA and FQGNSA. The CDR3 runs 17 residues. Here immunoSEQ multiplex PCR was the method, and the copy in TCRdb shows in-frame clones only, minus some. The sample records 150,000 to 200,000 clones, over 80% being singletons. Sequenced input: peripheral blood. The rearrangement joins TRBV7-2 to TRBJ2-1; TRBD1 matches at 11 bases. The clonotype comes from a man between 70 and 80 years old who had recovered from COVID-19. The CDR3 nucleotides are TGTGCCAGCAGCTATGACTCCGGGACAGGGGGGCGAAGGGAGCAGTTCTTC. Amino acids: CASSYDSGTGGRREQFF.